Given below is one T cell receptor (beta chain) in context. Its antigen remains unknown. This CDR3 has 13 residues. CDR1 SQVTM and CDR2 ANQGSEA come from the germline V gene. This sample was included in a study of monozygotic twins with inflammatory bowel disease. cDNA synthesis was performed in eight separate reactions for each sample. UMIs with a 6-nucleotide sample barcode were added by template switching. TCRdb re-called the 5' RACE reads and catalogs CDR3 proteins one per entry, DNA excluded. This sample carries fewer than 350,000 distinct CDR3 sequences, with 2% to 2.5% going to the ten biggest clones. Overall study results and limits: For IBD, no single strong associated signal or clonotype was supported. The study found lower TCRbeta diversity (inverse Simpson) in IBD patients than in healthy co-twins.

Sample: blood. The receptor comes from a human donor with ulcerative colitis or Crohn's disease, or a healthy co-twin of an affected twin (not recorded which). The gene calls are TRBV29-1 and TRBJ1-2; TCRdb names TRBD1, which stays unverified in the absence of DNA. The CDR3 here is CSVTTRPSYGYTF. The variable domain in full, completed from reference TRBV29-1 and TRBJ1-2, reads SAVISQKPSRDICQRGTSLTIQCQVDSQVTMMFWYRQQPGQSLTLIATANQGSEATYESGFVIDKFPISRPNLTFSTLTVSNMSPEDSSIYLCSVTTRPSYGYTFGSGTRLTVV.